Following are 24 T cell receptor beta chains from one sample sequenced in a study of cytomegalovirus exposure and HLA in healthy donors. This PCR relied on a set of 60 Vbeta primers and 13 Jbeta primers. Sequenced by immunoSEQ multiplex PCR; TCRdb stores in-frame clones only, minus some. The sample lists more than 90,000 clones; around 76% were seen once. The sample was PBMCs. The receptors originated from a man between 35 and 55 years old in good health and CMV-seropositive.

The J gene is TRBJ1-2, the V gene TRBV4-1; 7 bases match TRBD1. The V gene's germline CDR1 is MGHRA and CDR2 YSYEKL. There are 16 residues in the CDR3. Trimming took 0 bases from V and 0 from J; bases not matched to a gene: 4. The CDR3 is CASSQDWQGANYGYTF. In DNA form, the CDR3 reads TGCGCCAGCAGCCAAGATTGGCAGGGGGCTAACTATGGCTACACCTTC.

The chain recombines TRBV13 with TRBJ2-1, with 12 positions matching TRBD2. The CDR3 has 20 amino acids. Germline V gene data show CDR1 as PRHDT and CDR2 as FYEKMQ (reference sequence). Trimming took 0 bases from V and 5 from J; bases not matched to a gene: 14. The CDR3 nucleotides read TGTGCCAGCAGCTTAGGCCCCCTAGCGGGGGGGAACTCCTACCACAATGAGCAGTTCTTC. Translating it yields CASSLGPLAGGNSYHNEQFF.

This chain joins TRBV5-6 and TRBJ2-1; weak D call: TRBD2 (7 bases). This CDR3 has 16 residues. V dropped 2 bases and J dropped 6 bases, with 18 bases sitting between them. Per germline, CDR1 SGHDT and CDR2 YYEEEE. The CDR3: CASSFYGGRRSNEQFF. The CDR3, as DNA: TGTGCCAGCAGCTTCTACGGGGGGCGGCGAAGCAATGAGCAGTTCTTC.

The rearrangement joins TRBV19 to TRBJ2-2; 8 nucleotides match TRBD1. CDR1 and CDR2 from the germline V gene are LNHDA and SQIVND (reference sequence). The CDR3 runs 14 residues. Losses at the gene ends were 7 bases for V and 4 bases for J; bases not matched to a gene: 5. CDR3 in DNA: TGTGCCAGTACCTTGACAGGGGCCACCGGGGAGCTGTTTTTT. This sequence encodes CASTLTGATGELFF.

The chain has TRBV19 and TRBJ2-5; 11 positions agree with TRBD2. The V gene end was trimmed by 3 bases and the J gene end by 4 bases; junction bases not matched to a gene: 10. CDR1 and CDR2 from the germline V gene are LNHDA and SQIVND (reference sequence). The CDR3 loop spans 17 amino acids. DNA for the CDR3: TGTGCCAGTAGTATTAATCTAGCGGGAGGCGGCGCAGAGACCCAGTACTTC. Its translation: CASSINLAGGGAETQYF.

The chain uses TRBV4-1 and TRBJ2-2; D uncertain. Germline values: CDR1 MGHRA, CDR2 YSYEKL. The CDR3 has 15 residues. V shed 1 base and J shed 4 bases, with 10 bases lying between them. The CDR3 nucleotides read TGCGCCAGCAGCCAAGTAGACGGAGTCACCGGGGAGCTGTTTTTT. Its translation: CASSQVDGVTGELFF.

The count of this clone is one. The junction differs from germline at one of its ends, possibly a read error. The same CDR3 also results from other DNA sequences found in this sample. This chain connects TRBV25-1 to TRBJ1-5; D gene uncertain. The CDR3 sequence is 14 residues long. Germline V gives CDR1 MGHDK, CDR2 SYGVNS. DNA of the CDR3: TGTGCCAGCAGCCAGTCGGGGAAACGGGATCCCCAGCACTTT. Translated, it gives CASSQSGKRDPQHF.

This CDR3 is CASSPSSETQYF. CDR3 sequence (DNA): TGCGCCAGCAGCCCCTCTTCAGAGACCCAGTACTTC. J is TRBJ2-5 and V is TRBV5-1; unclear D gene. The germline V gene has CDR1 SGHRS and CDR2 YFSETQ. CDR3 size: 12 residues. Trimming took off 4 bases at V and 4 bases at J, with 8 bases between the two ends.

The count of this clone is one. The rearrangement uses TRBV10-2 and TRBJ2-3; unclear D gene. Trimming shortened V by 0 bases and J by 4 bases, and 5 bases separated the two germline ends. Germline values: CDR1 WSHSY, CDR2 SAAADI. The CDR3 extends over 13 amino acids. The CDR3 region is CASSESVPDTQYF. The CDR3 coding sequence is TGCGCCAGCAGTGAGTCCGTTCCAGATACGCAGTATTTT.

The CDR3 is CASSLLGVRGGDIYEQYF. Written as DNA, the CDR3 is TGTGCCAGCAGTTTATTGGGGGTAAGGGGGGGGGACATCTACGAGCAGTACTTC. The gene calls are TRBV27 and TRBJ2-5, with D possibly being TRBD2 (7 bases). Near its end, the DNA agrees better with TRBJ2-7, so the J call may be wrong. Germline CDR1 reads MNHEY; CDR2 reads SMNVEV (reference sequence). The CDR3 is 18 amino acids.

The V gene is TRBV4-3, the J gene TRBJ1-6, with a weak D call TRBD1 (5 bases). Trimming shortened V by 5 bases and J by 6 bases, and 20 bases separated the two germline ends. Germline assignment: CDR1 LGHNA and CDR2 YSLEER. This CDR3 contains 17 residues. Written as DNA, the CDR3 is TGCGCCAGCAGCGCGGGGACCGCCTTAGACAGTAATTCACCCCTCCACTTT. It yields the protein CASSAGTALDSNSPLHF.

The CDR3 protein is CATLGREWGYGYTF. The DNA of the CDR3 is TGTGCCACCCTTGGGAGGGAGTGGGGCTATGGCTACACCTTC. The chain couples TRBV28 to TRBJ1-2; D is undetermined. This CDR3 spans 14 amino acids. Germline V gives CDR1 MDHEN, CDR2 SYDVKM. The V gene lost 10 bases and the J gene lost 4 bases, with 19 bases spanning the gap.

This chain connects TRBV27 to TRBJ1-6; D is possibly TRBD1 (5 bases). In germline, CDR1 is MNHEY, CDR2 SMNVEV (reference sequence). The CDR3 length is 18 residues. V gave up 2 bases and J gave up 0 bases, with 14 bases separating them. The CDR3 DNA reads TGTGCCAGCAGTTTAGTATGGGGCACGAGCTCCTATAATTCACCCCTCCACTTT. This encodes CASSLVWGTSSYNSPLHF.

This clone was observed a few times. This chain uses TRBV4-3 with TRBJ2-5; TRBD1 might be the D (5 bases). The J call may be faulty, since TRBJ2-7 better matches the DNA end. There are 17 residues in the CDR3. Germline values: CDR1 LGHNA, CDR2 YSLEER. CDR3: CASSQDRVEHRSYEQYF. As DNA, the CDR3 is TGCGCCAGCAGCCAAGACAGGGTGGAACACCGTTCCTACGAGCAGTACTTC.

The gene calls are TRBV6-1 and TRBJ1-2, with 8 bases fitting TRBD1. CDR1 and CDR2 (germline): MNHNS, SASEGT. With V trimmed by 0 bases and J by 8 bases, 8 bases remained unmatched. There are 15 residues in the CDR3. For the CDR3, the DNA is TGTGCCAGCAGTGAAGCGGCAGGGGGCGCGTTAGGCTACACCTTC. Translated: CASSEAAGGALGYTF.

This clone turned up a few times. The gene calls are TRBV2 and TRBJ1-1; the match to TRBD1 covers 7 bases. Germline CDR1 and CDR2: SNHLY and FYNNEI. After removal of 8 bases from V and 5 bases from J, the junction contained 8 bases not matched to a gene. The CDR3 has 13 amino acids. CDR3 protein: CASLDRDGTEAFF. The CDR3 nucleotides read TGTGCCAGCTTAGACAGGGACGGGACTGAAGCTTTCTTT.

This chain connects TRBV4-1 to TRBJ2-3, with a weak D call TRBD2 (6 bases). The CDR3 runs to 15 residues. The ends were cut back, 4 bases at V and 1 base at J, with 12 bases in the middle. Germline values: CDR1 MGHRA, CDR2 YSYEKL. Here the CDR3 reads CASSPGSMRTDTQYF. In DNA form, the CDR3 reads TGCGCCAGCAGCCCCGGGAGCATGCGCACAGATACGCAGTATTTT.

The V call is TRBV18, the J call TRBJ2-2; perhaps TRBD1 as D (5 bases). V dropped 3 bases and J dropped 6 bases, with 11 bases sitting between them. Germline V lookup: CDR1 KGHSH, CDR2 LQKENI. The CDR3 loop spans 14 amino acids. The CDR3 reads CASSPRAGPGELFF. The CDR3 bases are TGTGCCAGCTCACCCAGGGCAGGGCCCGGGGAGCTGTTTTTT. Full variable domain (missing parts from reference TRBV18 and TRBJ2-2): NAGVMQNPRHLVRRRGQEARLRCSPMKGHSHVYWYRQLPEEGLKFMVYLQKENIIDESGMPKERFSAEFPKEGPSILRIQQVVRGDSAAYFCASSPRAGPGELFFGEGSRLTVL.

The chain joins TRBV5-1 to TRBJ1-3, with 9 positions matching TRBD1. This CDR3 spans 14 amino acids. After removal of 4 bases from V and 8 bases from J, the junction contained 7 bases not matched to a gene. Germline CDR1 SGHRS, CDR2 YFSETQ. The CDR3 coding sequence is TGCGCCAGCAGCGTGGGACAGGGAGGAGACACCATATATTTT. Its protein product is CASSVGQGGDTIYF.

In its sample, this clone was seen a few times. The J gene is TRBJ1-5, the V gene TRBV27; weak D call: TRBD1 (6 bases). V was shortened by 4 bases and J by 0 bases, with 10 bases between the two germline ends. CDR1 is MNHEY and CDR2 is SMNVEV in the germline V gene (reference sequence). The CDR3 consists of 15 residues. The CDR3 sequence: CASSSNRASNQPQHF. The CDR3 coding sequence is TGTGCCAGCAGTTCGAACAGGGCTAGCAATCAGCCCCAGCATTTT.

The V call is TRBV7-9, the J call TRBJ1-1; no clear D. V gave up 1 base and J gave up 1 base, with 10 bases separating them. Germline CDR1 is SEHNR and CDR2 is FQNEAQ (reference sequence). The CDR3 spans 15 residues. CDR3 nucleotide sequence: TGTGCCAGCAGCTTAGGGAACGGAGGGAACACTGAAGCTTTCTTT. It encodes CASSLGNGGNTEAFF.

Concerning this clone: The germline gene is not matched at one end of the junction; a read error may be the cause. The chain carries TRBV7-7 and TRBJ1-5; D is perhaps TRBD1 (6 bases). This CDR3 comprises 13 residues. Germline CDR1 and CDR2: SSHAT and FNYEAQ (reference sequence). The CDR3 bases are TGTGCTAGCAGCCGAGGAACACAGGGACCCCAGCATTTT. Protein product: CASSRGTQGPQHF.

In this sample, this clone turned up once. This chain joins TRBV6-1 and TRBJ2-3; 7 nucleotides line up with TRBD2. Looked up from germline, CDR1 is MNHNS and CDR2 is SASEGT. The CDR3 length is 17 residues. V lost 1 base to trimming and J lost 5 bases; unmatched junction nucleotides: 12. CDR3 sequence: CASSEERALGGLDTQYF. CDR3 nucleotide sequence: TGTGCCAGCAGTGAAGAAAGAGCTCTGGGGGGGTTAGATACGCAGTATTTT.

The chain recombines TRBV28 with TRBJ1-5; D unresolved. Per the germline V gene, CDR1 is MDHEN and CDR2 is SYDVKM. The CDR3 has 15 residues. Trimming cost V 1 base and J 0 bases, with 7 bases left between them. The CDR3 spells CASSLSGFSNQPQHF. In nucleotides, the CDR3 is TGTGCCAGCAGTTTATCCGGGTTTAGCAATCAGCCCCAGCATTTT.